These 20 T cell receptor beta chains originate from one sample sequenced in a study of long-term antiretroviral therapy in people with HIV. The assay, immunoSEQ v3.0, was run at survey level. Profiled with immunoSEQ multiplex PCR; TCRdb holds only in-frame clones, not every one. The sample includes 20,000 to 30,000 clones, approximately 81% of them seen just once. Here the sequenced sample was unsorted PBMCs, taken 2.3 years after starting antiretroviral therapy. The receptors come from a man aged 35 to 55 with HIV.

V gene TRBV5-6 combines with J gene TRBJ2-3; 8 nucleotides agree with TRBD2. Germline V lookup: CDR1 SGHDT, CDR2 YYEEEE. This CDR3 has 14 amino acids. With 4 bases clipped from V and 4 bases from J, the junction kept 5 bases outside the gene matches. As DNA, the CDR3 is TGTGCCAGCAGCCGAAGGACTAGCTCAGATACGCAGTATTTT. This encodes CASSRRTSSDTQYF.

The chain carries TRBV29-1 and TRBJ1-2; no firm D call. There are 12 residues in the CDR3. Germline V gene lookup returns CDR1 SQVTM and CDR2 ANQGSEA. V dropped 0 bases and J dropped 0 bases, with 2 bases sitting between them. The CDR3 DNA is TGCAGCGTTGAAGACTCTAACTATGGCTACACCTTC. Protein sequence: CSVEDSNYGYTF.

The chain carries TRBV6-6 and TRBJ1-1; D remains unclear. The CDR3 length is 12 residues. V was cut by 2 bases and J by 4 bases, with 5 bases left in between. In germline, CDR1 is MNHNY, CDR2 SVGAGI (reference sequence). This chain's CDR3 is CASSYSSTEAFF. CDR3 DNA sequence: TGTGCCAGCAGTTACAGTTCCACTGAAGCTTTCTTT.

V usage is TRBV2 and J usage is TRBJ2-3, with TRBD2 matching over 15 bases. The CDR3 has 17 amino acids. Germline V gives CDR1 SNHLY, CDR2 FYNNEI. Trimming took 3 bases from V and 3 from J; bases not matched to a gene: 4. The CDR3 nucleotides read TGTGCCAGCAGTGAGGGACTAGCGGGGGGTGTGACAGATACGCAGTATTTT. This translates into CASSEGLAGGVTDTQYF.

The V and J genes are TRBV28 and TRBJ1-5; no clear D. The CDR3 spans 13 residues. Germline V gene sequence: CDR1 MDHEN, CDR2 SYDVKM. Trimming left V 6 bases short and J 4 bases short, with 10 bases between. The CDR3 spells CASSPDGNQPQHF. The CDR3 coding sequence is TGTGCCAGCAGCCCGGATGGGAATCAGCCCCAGCATTTT.

The chain couples TRBV19 to TRBJ2-7, with 7 bases identical to TRBD1. Per germline, CDR1 LNHDA and CDR2 SQIVND (reference sequence). The CDR3 consists of 15 residues. J was trimmed by 2 bases and V by 6 bases; bases with no gene match: 10. CDR3 protein: CASSRGTPSTYEQYF. CDR3 coding DNA: TGTGCCAGTAGCAGGGGGACACCAAGTACCTACGAGCAGTACTTC.

V usage is TRBV5-6 and J usage is TRBJ2-7, with TRBD1 as a possible D gene (6 bases). Trimming stripped 5 bases from V and 3 bases from J, with 12 bases between. Germline CDR1 is SGHDT and CDR2 is YYEEEE. This CDR3 region has 13 residues. DNA for the CDR3: TGTGCCAGCAGACCCCAGGGGAACTACGAGCAGTACTTC. It is translated as CASRPQGNYEQYF. Full variable domain (outside the CDR3, taken from reference TRBV5-6 and TRBJ2-7): DAGVTQSPTHLIKTRGQQVTLRCSPKSGHDTVSWYQQALGQGPQFIFQYYEEEERQRGNFPDRFSGHQFPNYSSELNVNALLLGDSALYLCASRPQGNYEQYFGPGTRLTVT.

This chain connects TRBV30 to TRBJ2-5; maybe TRBD2 (5 bases). Trimming left V 1 base short and J 4 bases short, with 16 bases between. CDR3 length: 15 amino acids. CDR1 and CDR2 from the germline V gene are GTSNPN and SVGIG (reference sequence). The CDR3: CAWSAGILGGETQYF. The CDR3 bases are TGTGCCTGGAGTGCCGGGATCCTGGGCGGAGAGACCCAGTACTTC.

The CDR3 bases are TGTGCCAGCAGCTTAGTGGGCCAAGAGACCCAGTACTTC. Its translation is CASSLVGQETQYF. The chain joins TRBV7-9 to TRBJ2-5; D remains unclear. V lost 1 base and J 1 base, leaving 4 bases between the germline ends. The CDR3 sequence is 13 residues long. CDR1 is SEHNR and CDR2 is FQNEAQ in the germline V gene (reference sequence).

The chain joins TRBV6-1 to TRBJ2-1; 10 bases line up with TRBD2. CDR3 length equals 17 residues. Trimming took 1 base from V and 9 from J; bases not matched to a gene: 12. Germline values: CDR1 MNHNS, CDR2 SASEGT. CDR3 sequence reads: CASSEEGYGLAATEQFF. The CDR3 region has the DNA TGTGCCAGCAGTGAAGAAGGCTACGGACTAGCGGCAACTGAGCAGTTCTTC.

The genes are TRBV5-6 and TRBJ2-7; 8 bases are shared with TRBD2. J was trimmed by 4 bases and V by 6 bases; bases with no gene match: 3. Germline V lookup: CDR1 SGHDT, CDR2 YYEEEE. This CDR3 contains 12 residues. This CDR3 is CASTGGGYEQYF. In DNA form, the CDR3 reads TGTGCCAGCACCGGGGGGGGTTACGAGCAGTACTTC.

The chain is built from TRBV7-9 and TRBJ1-3; D unresolved. Germline values: CDR1 SEHNR, CDR2 FQNEAQ (reference sequence). This CDR3 spans 14 amino acids. The germline V and J ends were trimmed by 2 bases and 0 bases, with 5 bases remaining between them. The CDR3 reads CASSLLGSGNTIYF. The CDR3 DNA follows: TGTGCCAGCAGCTTATTGGGCTCTGGAAACACCATATATTTT.

The V call is TRBV27, the J call TRBJ2-2, with D possibly being TRBD2 (5 bases). V was trimmed by 1 base and J by 0 bases, leaving 6 bases between them. The CDR3 has 15 residues. CDR1 and CDR2 (germline): MNHEY, SMNVEV (reference sequence). CDR3 DNA sequence: TGTGCCAGCAGTTTATTCGGGGCGAACACCGGGGAGCTGTTTTTT. It is translated as CASSLFGANTGELFF.

This rearrangement joins TRBV29-1 to TRBJ2-5; tentatively, D is TRBD1 or TRBD2 (5 bases each). The V end was cut by 7 bases, the J end by 7 bases, with 13 bases between. Germline V gene sequence: CDR1 SQVTM, CDR2 ANQGSEA. CDR3 length: 11 amino acids. The CDR3 bases are TGCAGCGGGACTGGGACGGGGACCCAGTACTTC. This gives the protein CSGTGTGTQYF.

The V and J genes are TRBV4-1 and TRBJ2-1; the match to TRBD2 covers 8 bases. V trimming: 2 bases; J trimming: 0 bases; junction bases outside the gene matches: 6. Germline assignment: CDR1 MGHRA and CDR2 YSYEKL. The CDR3 runs to 17 residues. The CDR3 loop reads CASSQTTGTSSYNEQFF. The CDR3 DNA is TGCGCCAGCAGCCAAACCACCGGGACTAGCTCCTACAATGAGCAGTTCTTC.

The table lists this clone with a few counts. The chain joins TRBV7-9 to TRBJ2-2; TRBD2 matches 8 bases. This CDR3 comprises 15 residues. The germline V gene has CDR1 SEHNR and CDR2 FQNEAQ (reference sequence). This chain's CDR3 is CSVGELAANTGELFF. The CDR3, as DNA: TGTTCCGTAGGGGAACTAGCGGCTAACACCGGGGAGCTGTTTTTT.

The chain recombines TRBV5-8 with TRBJ1-2; D is undetermined. Germline-derived CDR1 and CDR2 are SGHTS and YDEGEE. V lost 4 bases and J lost 5, with 6 bases in between. CDR3 length: 11 residues. CDR3 in amino acids: CASSPKYGYTF. The CDR3 DNA is TGTGCCAGCAGCCCAAAGTATGGCTACACCTTC.

The J gene is TRBJ1-2, the V gene TRBV4-1; D remains ambiguous. The CDR3 runs 13 residues. Trimming took 0 bases from V and 5 from J, leaving 7 bases between them. The germline gives CDR1 MGHRA, CDR2 YSYEKL. CDR3 DNA: TGCGCCAGCAGCCAAGAGAGAGGGTATGGCTACACCTTC. It yields the protein CASSQERGYGYTF.

The chain joins TRBV11-2 to TRBJ2-2; TRBD2 agrees at 13 bases. V gave up 5 bases and J gave up 6 bases; unmatched junction bases: 9. CDR3 length equals 17 residues. Germline V gene data show CDR1 as SGHAT and CDR2 as FQNNGV. This chain's CDR3 is CASSASPGLAGSGELFF. For the CDR3, the DNA is TGTGCCAGCAGCGCAAGTCCGGGACTAGCGGGATCCGGGGAGCTGTTTTTT.

The V call is TRBV10-3, the J call TRBJ1-2, with TRBD1 matching over 7 bases. V dropped 5 bases and J dropped 3; count of bases not matched to a gene: 9. CDR1 and CDR2 (germline): ENHRY, SYGVKD. The length of the CDR3 is 15 residues. The CDR3 DNA reads as TGTGCCATCAGTCACCGGACAGGAGGATACTATGGCTACACCTTC. Its protein is CAISHRTGGYYGYTF.